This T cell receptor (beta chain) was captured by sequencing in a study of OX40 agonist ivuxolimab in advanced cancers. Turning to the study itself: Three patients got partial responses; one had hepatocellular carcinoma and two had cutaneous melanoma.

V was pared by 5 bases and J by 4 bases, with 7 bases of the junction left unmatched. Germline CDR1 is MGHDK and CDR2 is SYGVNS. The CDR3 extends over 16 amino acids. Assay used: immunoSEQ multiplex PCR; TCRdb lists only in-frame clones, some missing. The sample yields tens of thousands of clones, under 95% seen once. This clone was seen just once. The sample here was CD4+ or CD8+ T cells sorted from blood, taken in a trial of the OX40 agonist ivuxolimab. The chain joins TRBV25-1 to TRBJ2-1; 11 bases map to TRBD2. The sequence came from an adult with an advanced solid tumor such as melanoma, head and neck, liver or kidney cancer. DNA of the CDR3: TGTGCCAGCAGTCACACTAGCGGGGGAGTATACAATGAGCAGTTCTTC. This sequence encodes CASSHTSGGVYNEQFF.